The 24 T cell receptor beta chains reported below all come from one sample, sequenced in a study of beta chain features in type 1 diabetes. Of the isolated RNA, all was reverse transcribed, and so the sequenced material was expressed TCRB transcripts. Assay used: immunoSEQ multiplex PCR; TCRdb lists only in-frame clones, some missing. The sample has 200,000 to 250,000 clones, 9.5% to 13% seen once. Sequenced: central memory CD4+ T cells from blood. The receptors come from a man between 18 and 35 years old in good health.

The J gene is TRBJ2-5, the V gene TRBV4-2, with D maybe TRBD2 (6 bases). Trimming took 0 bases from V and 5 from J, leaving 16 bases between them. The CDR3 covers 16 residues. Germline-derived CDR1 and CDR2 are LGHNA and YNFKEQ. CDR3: CASSQDGRRESETQYF. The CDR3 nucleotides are TGTGCCAGCAGCCAAGATGGACGTCGGGAGTCGGAGACCCAGTACTTC.

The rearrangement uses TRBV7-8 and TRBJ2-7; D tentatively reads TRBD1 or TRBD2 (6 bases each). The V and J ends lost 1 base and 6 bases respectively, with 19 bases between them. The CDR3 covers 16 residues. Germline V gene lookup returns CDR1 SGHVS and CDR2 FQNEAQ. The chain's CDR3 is CASSLVGGGTFLEQYF. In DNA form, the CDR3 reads TGTGCCAGCAGCTTAGTGGGGGGCGGGACCTTTCTCGAGCAGTACTTC.

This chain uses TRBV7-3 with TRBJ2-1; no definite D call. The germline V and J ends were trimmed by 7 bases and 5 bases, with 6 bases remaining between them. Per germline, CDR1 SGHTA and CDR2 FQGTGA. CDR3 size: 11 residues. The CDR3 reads CASTDNNEQFF. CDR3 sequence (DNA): TGTGCCAGCACCGACAACAATGAGCAGTTCTTC.

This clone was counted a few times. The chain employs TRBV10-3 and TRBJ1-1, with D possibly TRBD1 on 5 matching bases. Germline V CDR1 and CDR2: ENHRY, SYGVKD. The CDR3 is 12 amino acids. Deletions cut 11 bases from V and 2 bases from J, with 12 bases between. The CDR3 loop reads CALWDGNTEAFF. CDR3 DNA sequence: TGTGCCCTCTGGGACGGAAACACTGAAGCTTTCTTT.

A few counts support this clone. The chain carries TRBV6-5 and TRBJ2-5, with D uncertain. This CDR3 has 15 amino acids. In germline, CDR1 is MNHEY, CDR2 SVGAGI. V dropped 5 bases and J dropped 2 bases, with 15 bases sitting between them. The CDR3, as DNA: TGTGCCAGCAGTACCCTAACCGGCGGACAAGAGACCCAGTACTTC. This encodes CASSTLTGGQETQYF.

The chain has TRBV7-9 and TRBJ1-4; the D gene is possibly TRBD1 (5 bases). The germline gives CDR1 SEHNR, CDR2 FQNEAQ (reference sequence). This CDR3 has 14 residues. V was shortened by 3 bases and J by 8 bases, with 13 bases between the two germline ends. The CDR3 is CASSFDSQGEKLFF. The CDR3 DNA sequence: TGTGCCAGCAGCTTTGACAGCCAGGGAGAAAAACTGTTTTTT.

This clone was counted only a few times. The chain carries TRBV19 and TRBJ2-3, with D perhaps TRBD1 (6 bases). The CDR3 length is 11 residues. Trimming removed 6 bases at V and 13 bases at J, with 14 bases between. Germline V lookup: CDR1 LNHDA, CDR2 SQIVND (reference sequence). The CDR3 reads CASSRTDQEYF. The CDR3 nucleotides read TGTGCCAGTAGCCGGACAGACCAGGAGTATTTT.

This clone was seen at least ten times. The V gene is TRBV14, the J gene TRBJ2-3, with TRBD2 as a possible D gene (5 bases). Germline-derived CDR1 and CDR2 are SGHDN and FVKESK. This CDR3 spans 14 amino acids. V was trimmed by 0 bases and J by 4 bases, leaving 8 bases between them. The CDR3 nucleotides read TGTGCCAGCAGCCAAGAGGACGGGGCAGATACGCAGTATTTT. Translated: CASSQEDGADTQYF.

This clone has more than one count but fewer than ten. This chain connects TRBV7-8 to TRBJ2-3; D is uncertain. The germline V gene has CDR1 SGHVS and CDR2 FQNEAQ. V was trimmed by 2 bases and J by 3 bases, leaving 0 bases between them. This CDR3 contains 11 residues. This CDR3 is CASSLTDTQYF. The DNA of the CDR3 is TGTGCCAGCAGCTTAACAGATACGCAGTATTTT.

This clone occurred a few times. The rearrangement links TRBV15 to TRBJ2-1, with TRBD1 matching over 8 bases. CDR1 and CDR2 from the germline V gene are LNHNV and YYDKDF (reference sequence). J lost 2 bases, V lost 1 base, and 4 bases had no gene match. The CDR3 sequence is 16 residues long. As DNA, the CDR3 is TGTGCCACCAGCAGAGGCGACAGGGGAGCCTACAATGAGCAGTTCTTC. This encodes CATSRGDRGAYNEQFF. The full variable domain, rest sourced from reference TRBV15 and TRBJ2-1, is DAMVIQNPRYQVTQFGKPVTLSCSQTLNHNVMYWYQQKSSQAPKLLFHYYDKDFNNEADTPDNFQSRRPNTSFCFLDIRSPGLGDTAMYLCATSRGDRGAYNEQFFGPGTRLTVL.

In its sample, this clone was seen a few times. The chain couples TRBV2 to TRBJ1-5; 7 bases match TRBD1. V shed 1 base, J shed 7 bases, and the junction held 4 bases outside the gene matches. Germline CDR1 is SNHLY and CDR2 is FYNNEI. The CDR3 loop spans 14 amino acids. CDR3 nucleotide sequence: TGTGCCAGCAGTGAAGGACAGGGAGGACAGCCCCAGCATTTT. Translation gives CASSEGQGGQPQHF.

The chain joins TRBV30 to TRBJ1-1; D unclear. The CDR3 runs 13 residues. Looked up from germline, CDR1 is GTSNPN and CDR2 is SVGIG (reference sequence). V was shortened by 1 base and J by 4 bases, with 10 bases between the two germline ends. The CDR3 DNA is TGTGCCTGGAGTGGAAAGTGGTTCACTGAAGCTTTCTTT. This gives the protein CAWSGKWFTEAFF. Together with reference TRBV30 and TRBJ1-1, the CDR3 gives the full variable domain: SQTIHQWPATLVQPVGSPLSLECTVEGTSNPNLYWYRQAAGRGLQLLFYSVGIGQISSEVPQNLSASRPQDRQFILSSKKLLLSDSGFYLCAWSGKWFTEAFFGQGTRLTVV.

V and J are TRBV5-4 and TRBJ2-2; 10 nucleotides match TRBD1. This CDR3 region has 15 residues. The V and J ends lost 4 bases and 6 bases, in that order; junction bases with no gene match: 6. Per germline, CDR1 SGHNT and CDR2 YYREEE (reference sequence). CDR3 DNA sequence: TGTGCCAGCAGCGGCCGAGACAGGGGGCCCGGGGAGCTGTTTTTT. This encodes CASSGRDRGPGELFF.

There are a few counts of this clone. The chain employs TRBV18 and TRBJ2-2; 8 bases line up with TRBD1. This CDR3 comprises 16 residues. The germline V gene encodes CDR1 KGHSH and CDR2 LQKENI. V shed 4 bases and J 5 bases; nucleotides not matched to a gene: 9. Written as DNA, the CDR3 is TGTGCCAGCTCACAACCGGGACAGGAGAGGACCGGGGAGCTGTTTTTT. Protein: CASSQPGQERTGELFF. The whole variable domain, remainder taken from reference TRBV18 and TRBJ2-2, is NAGVMQNPRHLVRRRGQEARLRCSPMKGHSHVYWYRQLPEEGLKFMVYLQKENIIDESGMPKERFSAEFPKEGPSILRIQQVVRGDSAAYFCASSQPGQERTGELFFGEGSRLTVL.

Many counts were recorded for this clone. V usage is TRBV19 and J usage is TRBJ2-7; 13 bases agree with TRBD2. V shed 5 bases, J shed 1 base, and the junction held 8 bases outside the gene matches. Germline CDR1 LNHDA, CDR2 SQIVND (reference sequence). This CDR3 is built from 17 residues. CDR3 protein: CASSPRTSGSRSYEQYF. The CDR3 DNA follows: TGTGCCAGTAGTCCTAGGACTAGCGGGAGCAGGTCCTACGAGCAGTACTTC.

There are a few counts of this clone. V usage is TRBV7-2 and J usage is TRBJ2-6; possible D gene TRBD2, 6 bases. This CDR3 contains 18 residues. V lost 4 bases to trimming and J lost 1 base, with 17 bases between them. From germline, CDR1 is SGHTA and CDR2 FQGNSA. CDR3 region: CASSYFRDSPSGANVLTF. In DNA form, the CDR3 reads TGTGCCAGCAGCTACTTCCGGGACTCACCTTCTGGGGCCAACGTCCTGACTTTC.

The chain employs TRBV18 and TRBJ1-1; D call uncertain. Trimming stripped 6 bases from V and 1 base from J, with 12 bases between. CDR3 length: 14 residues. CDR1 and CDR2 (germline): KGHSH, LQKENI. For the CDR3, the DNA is TGTGCCAGCTCCTGGAATGGGCCGAACACTGAAGCTTTCTTT. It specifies CASSWNGPNTEAFF.

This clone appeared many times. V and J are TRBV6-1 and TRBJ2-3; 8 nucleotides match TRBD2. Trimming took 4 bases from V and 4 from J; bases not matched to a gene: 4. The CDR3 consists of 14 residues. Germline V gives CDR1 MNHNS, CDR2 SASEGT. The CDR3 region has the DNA TGTGCCAGCAGTGCCGGACTAGCCGCAGATACGCAGTATTTT. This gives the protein CASSAGLAADTQYF.

The CDR3 region has the DNA TGTGCCAGCGCACCCCGGACGGAAAGCTCTGGGGCCAACGTCCTGACTTTC. Amino acids: CASAPRTESSGANVLTF. This chain uses TRBV28 with TRBJ2-6; D remains ambiguous. In germline, CDR1 is MDHEN, CDR2 SYDVKM. This CDR3 comprises 17 residues. Trimming stripped 8 bases from V and 0 bases from J, with 17 bases between.

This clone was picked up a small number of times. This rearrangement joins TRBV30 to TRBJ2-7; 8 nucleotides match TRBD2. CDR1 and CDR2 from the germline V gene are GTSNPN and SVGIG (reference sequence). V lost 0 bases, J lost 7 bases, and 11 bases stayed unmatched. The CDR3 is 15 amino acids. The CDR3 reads CAWSVHPGGSGEQYF. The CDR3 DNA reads TGTGCCTGGAGTGTACATCCGGGAGGGTCGGGTGAGCAGTACTTC.

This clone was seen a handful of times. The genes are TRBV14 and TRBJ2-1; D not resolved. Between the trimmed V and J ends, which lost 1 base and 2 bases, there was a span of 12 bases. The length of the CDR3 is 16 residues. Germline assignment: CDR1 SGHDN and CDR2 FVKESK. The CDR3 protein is CASSQGVVLTYNEQFF. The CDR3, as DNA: TGTGCCAGCAGCCAAGGTGTAGTACTAACCTACAATGAGCAGTTCTTC.

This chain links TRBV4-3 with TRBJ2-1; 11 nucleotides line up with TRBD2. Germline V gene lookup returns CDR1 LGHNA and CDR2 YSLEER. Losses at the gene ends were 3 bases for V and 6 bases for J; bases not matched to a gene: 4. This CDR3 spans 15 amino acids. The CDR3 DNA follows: TGCGCCAGCAGCCATAGCGGGAGGGCCCCCAATGAGCAGTTCTTC. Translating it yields CASSHSGRAPNEQFF.

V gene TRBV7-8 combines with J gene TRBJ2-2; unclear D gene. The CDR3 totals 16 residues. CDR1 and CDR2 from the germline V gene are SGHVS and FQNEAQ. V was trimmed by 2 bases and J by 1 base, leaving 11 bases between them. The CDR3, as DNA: TGTGCCAGCAGCTTATACGGAGAACGGAACACCGGGGAGCTGTTTTTT. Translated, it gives CASSLYGERNTGELFF.

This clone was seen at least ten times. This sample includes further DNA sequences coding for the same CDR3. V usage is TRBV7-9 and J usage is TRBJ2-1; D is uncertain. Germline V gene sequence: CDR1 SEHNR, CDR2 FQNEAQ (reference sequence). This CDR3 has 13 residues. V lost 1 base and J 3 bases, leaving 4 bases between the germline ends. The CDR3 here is CASSLGSYNEQFF. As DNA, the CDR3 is TGTGCCAGCAGCTTAGGCAGCTACAATGAGCAGTTCTTC.